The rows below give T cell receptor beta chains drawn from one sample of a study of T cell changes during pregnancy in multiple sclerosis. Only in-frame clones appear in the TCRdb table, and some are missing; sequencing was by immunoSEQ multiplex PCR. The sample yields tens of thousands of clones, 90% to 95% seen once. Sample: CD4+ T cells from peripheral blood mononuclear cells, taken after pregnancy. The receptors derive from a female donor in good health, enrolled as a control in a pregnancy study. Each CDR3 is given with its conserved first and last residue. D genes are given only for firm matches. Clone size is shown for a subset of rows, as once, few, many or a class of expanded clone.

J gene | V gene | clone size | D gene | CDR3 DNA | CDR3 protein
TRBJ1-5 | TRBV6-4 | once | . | TGTGCCACCGAGACAGGTCCAGGGAAGAATCAGCCCCAGCATTTT | CATETGPGKNQPQHF
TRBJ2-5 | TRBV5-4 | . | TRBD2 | TGTGCCAGCAGCATGACCGGGACTAGCGGGAGAGGAGAGACCCAGTACTTC | CASSMTGTSGRGETQYF
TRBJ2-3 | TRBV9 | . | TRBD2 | TGTGCCAGCAGCGGGAGGGCGGGAGACCCTACAGATACGCAGTATTTT | CASSGRAGDPTDTQYF
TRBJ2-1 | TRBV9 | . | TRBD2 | TGTGCCAGCACGCGGGGACTAGTTAGTCAGGCGAGCTACAATGAGCAGTTCTTC | CASTRGLVSQASYNEQFF
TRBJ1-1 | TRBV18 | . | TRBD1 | TGTGCCAGCTCACCACCGTCGCAGGGGGACACTGAAGCTTTCTTT | CASSPPSQGDTEAFF
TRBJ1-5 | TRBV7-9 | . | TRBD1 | TGTGCCAGCAGTTCGGACAGGGGAAGCAATCAGCCCCAGCATTTT | CASSSDRGSNQPQHF
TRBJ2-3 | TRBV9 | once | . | TGTGCCAGCAGCTACAATTCAAGAGATACGCAGTATTTT | CASSYNSRDTQYF
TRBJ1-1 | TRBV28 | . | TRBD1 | TGTGCCAGCAGCCAAGGGGGCGCTGACACTGAAGCTTTCTTT | CASSQGGADTEAFF
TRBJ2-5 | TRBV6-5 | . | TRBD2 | TGTGCCAGCAAACCAGCGGGGGCGAGTGAGACCCAGTACTTC | CASKPAGASETQYF
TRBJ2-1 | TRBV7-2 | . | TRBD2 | TGTGCCAGCAGCTTATATCCGGGAGGGGGATCCCGCAATGAGCAGTTCTTC | CASSLYPGGGSRNEQFF
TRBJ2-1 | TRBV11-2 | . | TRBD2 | TGTGCCAGCAGCTTTTTAGCGGGGGGGGTAGATGAGCAGTTCTTC | CASSFLAGGVDEQFF
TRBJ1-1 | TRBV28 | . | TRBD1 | TGTGCCAGCAGCTTAACCTCGACAGGGGCCCCTTCCTCAGCTTTCTTT | CASSLTSTGAPSSAFF
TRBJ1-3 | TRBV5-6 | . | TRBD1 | TGTGCCAGCAGCTTGGCCGGGACAGGGAGAAACACCATATATTTT | CASSLAGTGRNTIYF
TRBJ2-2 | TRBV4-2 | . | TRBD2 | TGTGCCAGCAGCCTTGGGGAGGGTTTCGCCGGGGAGCTGTTTTTT | CASSLGEGFAGELFF
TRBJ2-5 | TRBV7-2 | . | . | TGTGCCAGCAGCTTAGTCCGATTGGGGGGACCGACCCAGTACTTC | CASSLVRLGGPTQYF
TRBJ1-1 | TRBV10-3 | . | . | TGTGCCATCAGCTTTACAGGGTCTGAAGCTTTCTTT | CAISFTGSEAFF
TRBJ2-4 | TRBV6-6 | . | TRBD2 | TGTGCCAGCAGTCCCGGGACTAACCTAAACATTCAGTACTTC | CASSPGTNLNIQYF
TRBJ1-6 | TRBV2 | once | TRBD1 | TGTGCCAGCACCCTAACGACAGGGACAACACCCCTCCACTTT | CASTLTTGTTPLHF
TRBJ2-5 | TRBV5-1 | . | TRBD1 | TGCGCCAGCAGCTGGGGGGACAGGCTGAAGACCCAGTACTTC | CASSWGDRLKTQYF
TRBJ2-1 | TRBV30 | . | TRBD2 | TGTGCCTGGAGTGCCCACGGACTAGCGGGAGGGCTTGAGCAGTTCTTC | CAWSAHGLAGGLEQFF
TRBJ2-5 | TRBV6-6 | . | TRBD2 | TGTGCCAGCACCCTCAGCCTAGCGGGGGGGCGTTGGGACCAGTACTTC | CASTLSLAGGRWDQYF
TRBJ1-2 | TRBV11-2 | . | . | TGTGCCAGCAGCTTAAACCGGGGTGGGGTGCCTTATGGCTACACCTTC | CASSLNRGGVPYGYTF
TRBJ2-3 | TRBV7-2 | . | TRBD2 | TGTGCCAGCAGCGCTGGACTAGCGGCAGATACGCAGTATTTT | CASSAGLAADTQYF
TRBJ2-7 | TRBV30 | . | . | TGTGCCTGGAGTGGGGACGGGGGGCAGTACTTC | CAWSGDGGQYF
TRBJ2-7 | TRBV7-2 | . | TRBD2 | TGTGCCAGCAGCTTAGAGGTGACTAGCGGGAGTGGCTCCTACGAGCAGTACTTC | CASSLEVTSGSGSYEQYF
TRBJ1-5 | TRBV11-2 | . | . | TGTGCCAGCAGCTTGGGGGCGATTAAGGGTCAGCCCCAGCATTTT | CASSLGAIKGQPQHF
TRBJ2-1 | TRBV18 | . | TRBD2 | TGTGCCAGCTCAAAGCGGGGGGGCGAAGATGAGCAGTTCTTC | CASSKRGGEDEQFF
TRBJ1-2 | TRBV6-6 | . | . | TGTGCCAGCCGGACTAGTGGCTACACCTTC | CASRTSGYTF
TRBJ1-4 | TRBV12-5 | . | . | TGTGCTAGTGGTTTGGGGAGCGCATCTAATGAAAAACTGTTTTTT | CASGLGSASNEKLFF
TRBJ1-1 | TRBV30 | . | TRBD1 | TGTGCCTGGAGTGTACTGGACAGGGGGTACACTGAAGCTTTCTTT | CAWSVLDRGYTEAFF
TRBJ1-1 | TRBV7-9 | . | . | TGTGCCAGCAGCTCACAGGGTGGGGGGAACACTGAAGCTTTCTTT | CASSSQGGGNTEAFF
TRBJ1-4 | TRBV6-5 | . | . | TGTGCCAGCAGCCCTGACACCGCAACTAATGAAAAACTGTTTTTT | CASSPDTATNEKLFF
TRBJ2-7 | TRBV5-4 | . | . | TGTGCCAGCAGCTCCAGCGGAAGCTCCTACGAGCAGTACTTC | CASSSSGSSYEQYF
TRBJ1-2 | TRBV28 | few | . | TGTGCCAGCAGTCCAAACCCCAGTTACTATGGCTACACCTTC | CASSPNPSYYGYTF
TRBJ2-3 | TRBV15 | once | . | TGTGCCACCAGCAGAGTACAGTCTTGGGGAGGAGATACGCAGTATTTT | CATSRVQSWGGDTQYF
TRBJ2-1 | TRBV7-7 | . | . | TGTGCTAGCAGGAGGGGGCTCACCTACAATGAGCAGTTCTTC | CASRRGLTYNEQFF
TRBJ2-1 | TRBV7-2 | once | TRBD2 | TGTGCCAGCACCGTAGGCGGGGGGCCGGAGCAGTTCTTC | CASTVGGGPEQFF
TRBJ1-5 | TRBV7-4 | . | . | TGTGCCAGCAGCTTAGTATCGGGGGACGGGGGCAATCAGCCCCAGCATTTT | CASSLVSGDGGNQPQHF
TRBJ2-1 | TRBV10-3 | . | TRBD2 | TGTGCCATCAGCACTAGCGGGTATAACAATGAGCAGTTCTTC | CAISTSGYNNEQFF
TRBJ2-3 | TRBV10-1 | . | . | TGCGCCAGCAGTGAGGACAACACAGATACGCAGTATTTT | CASSEDNTDTQYF
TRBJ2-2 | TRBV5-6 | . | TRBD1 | TGTGCCAGCAGCTTGGGGACAGGGCGGGCCGGGGAGCTGTTTTTT | CASSLGTGRAGELFF
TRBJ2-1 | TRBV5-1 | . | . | TGCGCCAGCAGCTTGGGGCTTTACAATGAGCAGTTCTTC | CASSLGLYNEQFF
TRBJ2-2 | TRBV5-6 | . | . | TGTGCCAGCAATTTGCGGCTGATAGCGGCGAACACCGGGGAGCTGTTTTTT | CASNLRLIAANTGELFF
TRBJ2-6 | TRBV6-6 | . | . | TGTGCCAGCCATCGGGGAAACTCTGGGGCCAACGTCCTGACTTTC | CASHRGNSGANVLTF
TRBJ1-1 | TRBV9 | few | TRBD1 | TGTGCCAGCAGCGTAGTGACAGGGACTGAAGCTTTCTTT | CASSVVTGTEAFF
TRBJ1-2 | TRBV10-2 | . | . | TGCGCCAGCAGTGAGTCTCACGGGGGAAACTATGGCTACACCTTC | CASSESHGGNYGYTF
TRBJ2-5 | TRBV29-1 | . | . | TGCAGCTCCACCAGGGTAAAAGAGACCCAGTACTTC | CSSTRVKETQYF
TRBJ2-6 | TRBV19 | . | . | TGTGCCACCGGGGGTCGGGTGGCTGGGGCCAACGTCCTGACTTTC | CATGGRVAGANVLTF
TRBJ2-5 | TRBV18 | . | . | TGTGCCAGCTCACCGTTGGACAGCCAAGAGACCCAGTACTTC | CASSPLDSQETQYF
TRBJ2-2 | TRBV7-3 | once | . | TGTGCCAGCAGGATAAGTGGGAGCACCGGGGGGCTGTTTTTT | CASRISGSTGGLFF
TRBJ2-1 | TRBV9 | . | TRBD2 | TGTGCCAGCAGCGTAGAAACTTGGAAGCGGGGTTCCTACAATGAGCAGTTCTTC | CASSVETWKRGSYNEQFF
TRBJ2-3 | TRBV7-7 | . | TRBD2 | TGTGCTAGCAGCGGGGGGGTCGGGGATACGCAGTATTTT | CASSGGVGDTQYF